This T cell receptor beta chain originates from a study of spatial heterogeneity in lung cancer. Overall study context: Sequenced follow-up PBMC samples came a median of approximately 2 years after resection, where available. The study observed each unique TCR and UMI combination more than ten times on average in raw reads. Each time, sequencing found more beta-chain sequences than alpha-chain sequences.

Germline CDR1 MNHEY, CDR2 SMNVEV (reference sequence). This CDR3 spans 14 amino acids. Trimming shortened V by 6 bases and J by 5 bases, and 16 bases separated the two germline ends. As for time point: blood at routine non-recurrence follow-up after resection. Sequencing was performed on whole RNA extracted from tumor and nontumor lung tissue, or from frozen PBMC, and the material was left unsorted. TCRdb ran MiXCR on the 5' RACE reads and lists one entry per CDR3 protein. The sample has tens of thousands of distinct CDR3 sequences; 7.4% are singletons. This specimen consisted of PBMCs, obtained at follow-up. V usage is TRBV27 and J usage is TRBJ2-5, with a tentative D call TRBD1 (5 bases). The clonotype originates from a female donor with early-stage non-small cell lung cancer. CDR3 sequence reads: CASRPLGAGETQYF. The CDR3 nucleotides read TGTGCCAGCAGGCCTCTTGGGGCTGGGGAGACCCAGTACTTC.